The clone carrying this T cell receptor (beta chain) appeared many times. The data were taken from a study of identical twins. CDR3 length: 13 residues. Looked up from germline, CDR1 is SEHNR and CDR2 is FQNEAQ (reference sequence). The ends were cut back, 3 bases at V and 4 bases at J, with 9 bases in the middle. In TCRdb, the 5' RACE reads were re-called with MiXCR into one record per CDR3 protein. The data show a few hundred thousand distinct CDR3 sequences, with approximately 9.6% seen just once and approximately 3% held by the top ten. The data were also submitted as part of a second study, on yellow fever vaccine responses in identical twins.

The rearrangement uses TRBV7-9 and TRBJ1-2; D is undetermined. The clonotype originates from a woman younger than 30 in good health. The sequenced sample consisted of PBMCs. CDR3 sequence: CASSLGNLYGYTF. The DNA for the CDR3 is TGTGCCAGCAGCTTGGGAAACCTCTATGGCTACACCTTC. The whole variable domain, remainder taken from reference TRBV7-9 and TRBJ1-2, is DTGVSQNPRHKITKRGQNVTFRCDPISEHNRLYWYRQTLGQGPEFLTYFQNEAQLEKSRLLSDRFSAERPKGSFSTLEIQRTEQGDSAMYLCASSLGNLYGYTFGSGTRLTVV.